This T cell receptor beta chain was sequenced for a study of cytomegalovirus exposure and HLA in healthy donors. Findings and limits, study-wide: Most TCR sequences were rare, but some public TCRs occurred in many donors.

Per the germline V gene, CDR1 is ENHRY and CDR2 is SYGVKD. The ends lost 10 bases at V and 8 bases at J; junction bases unmatched: 9. This CDR3 region has 13 residues. As regards this clone: The antigen is undetermined.

PCR used 60 Vbeta primers and 13 Jbeta primers. TCRdb's table, derived via immunoSEQ multiplex PCR, lists solely in-frame clones and lacks some. The sample has 90,000 to 140,000 clones; approximately 86% are singletons. Sequenced: PBMCs. The chain combines TRBV10-3 with TRBJ2-1; 9 nucleotides align to TRBD2. This TCR was recovered from a man aged 18 to 29 in good health and CMV-seronegative. The CDR3 nucleotides are TGTGCCACCGGGACTAGCACGTCCCATGAGCAGTTCTTC. It is translated as CATGTSTSHEQFF.